A single sample is the source of the 21 T cell receptor beta chains below, sequenced in a study of early T cells in non-severe SARS-CoV-2 infection. TCRdb independently ran MiXCR on the 5' RACE reads; one entry per CDR3 protein. The table shows around 92,000 distinct CDR3 sequences, with approximately 9.9% occurring only once. What was sequenced was whole blood. Receptors were obtained from an adult who was a healthcare worker with PCR-confirmed SARS-CoV-2 infection or an uninfected control (not recorded which).

This clonotype was seen more than once but under ten times. A much larger clone sits a single nucleotide away, making a read error possible. This chain joins TRBV28 and TRBJ2-7; D unclear. Germline V gene lookup returns CDR1 MDHEN and CDR2 SYDVKM. V was cut by 4 bases and J by 3 bases, with 4 bases left in between. The CDR3 has 11 residues. CDR3 residues: CASSSYYEQYF. In DNA, the CDR3 is TGTGCCAGCAGTTCCTACTACGAGCAGTACTTC. Full variable domain (outside the CDR3, taken from reference TRBV28 and TRBJ2-7): DVKVTQSSRYLVKRTGEKVFLECVQDMDHENMFWYRQDPGLGLRLIYFSYDVKMKEKGDIPEGYSVSREKKERFSLILESASTNQTSMYLCASSSYYEQYFGPGTRLTVT.

V and J are TRBV12-3 or TRBV12-4 and TRBJ1-5; D might be TRBD1 (5 bases). The CDR3 totals 14 residues. V was cut by 4 bases and J by 2 bases, with 9 bases left in between. The CDR3 is CASSSEGGNQPQHF. In DNA, the CDR3 is TGTGCCAGCAGTTCCGAAGGGGGCAATCAGCCCCAGCATTTT.

V gene TRBV7-8 combines with J gene TRBJ1-2; 8 bases map to TRBD1. Trimming removed 1 base from V and 6 bases from J; junction bases left unmatched: 4. The CDR3 is 14 residues long. Germline values: CDR1 SGHVS, CDR2 FQNEAQ. Written as DNA, the CDR3 is TGTGCCAGCAGCTTAGAGTGGACAGGGAATGGCTACACCTTC. Its translation is CASSLEWTGNGYTF.

This clonotype has only a few counts. V gene TRBV18 combines with J gene TRBJ2-1, with 7 bases fitting TRBD1. The CDR3 is 14 residues long. The germline V gene encodes CDR1 KGHSH and CDR2 LQKENI. The V and J ends lost 3 bases and 9 bases, in that order; junction bases with no gene match: 8. CDR3 bases: TGTGCCAGCTCACCGAGACAGGGTTTTACTGAGCAGTTCTTC. Amino acid sequence: CASSPRQGFTEQFF.

This clonotype was seen more than once but under ten times. V usage is TRBV4-1 and J usage is TRBJ2-1, with TRBD2 matching over 10 bases. Germline loops: CDR1 MGHRA, CDR2 YSYEKL. There are 21 residues in the CDR3. The V gene end was trimmed by 3 bases and the J gene end by 5 bases; junction bases not matched to a gene: 22. As DNA, the CDR3 is TGCGCCAGCAGCCAGTACTTGACAGGGTTAAGCTCTAGCGGGAGTGACAATGAGCAGTTCTTC. This translates into CASSQYLTGLSSSGSDNEQFF.

This clonotype occurred many times. The rearrangement uses TRBV5-1 and TRBJ1-2; no clear D. The CDR3 has 13 residues. V was pared by 4 bases and J by 4 bases, with 11 bases between. Germline lookup yields CDR1 SGHRS and CDR2 YFSETQ. The CDR3 sequence is CASSLTARYGYTF. In DNA form, the CDR3 reads TGCGCCAGCAGCCTCACAGCCCGCTATGGCTACACCTTC.

This clonotype has a handful of counts. V and J are TRBV20-1 and TRBJ2-7, with 9 nucleotides matching TRBD2. V trimming: 0 bases; J trimming: 4 bases; junction bases outside the gene matches: 4. The length of the CDR3 is 14 residues. Germline V gene data show CDR1 as DFQATT and CDR2 as SNEGSKA (reference sequence). The CDR3 sequence is CSARDFTSGYEQYF. The CDR3 coding sequence is TGCAGTGCTAGAGATTTTACTAGCGGGTACGAGCAGTACTTC.

This clonotype has more than one count but fewer than ten. The chain joins TRBV27 to TRBJ2-3; D tentatively reads TRBD1 or TRBD2 (5 bases each). Between the trimmed V and J ends, which lost 6 bases and 3 bases, there was a span of 13 bases. The CDR3 is 14 residues long. CDR1 is MNHEY and CDR2 is SMNVEV in the germline V gene (reference sequence). DNA of the CDR3: TGTGCCAGCAGAGCCGGGTGGGGGACAGATACGCAGTATTTT. This translates into CASRAGWGTDTQYF.

The V call is TRBV21-1, the J call TRBJ1-1; the table's D call, TRBD1, was not checked against the DNA. TRBV21-1 is annotated as a pseudogene. The CDR3 has 16 amino acids. CDR3 nucleotide sequence: TGTGCCAGCAGCAAAGTTACCCCCGAGACGTACACTGAAGCTTTCTTT. Amino acid sequence: CASSKVTPETYTEAFF.

This clonotype was seen more than once but under ten times. The chain is built from TRBV2 and TRBJ2-3; 10 bases line up with TRBD1. This CDR3 region has 14 residues. Looked up from germline, CDR1 is SNHLY and CDR2 is FYNNEI. With 10 bases clipped from V and 3 bases from J, the junction kept 7 bases outside the gene matches. Here the CDR3 DNA reads TGTGCCATCGACCAGGACAGGGGGACAGATACGCAGTATTTT. Translated, it gives CAIDQDRGTDTQYF.

The rearrangement links TRBV9 to TRBJ2-1; 11 bases match TRBD2. J lost 4 bases, V lost 4 bases, and 4 bases had no gene match. The CDR3 covers 15 residues. CDR1 and CDR2 from the germline V gene are SGDLS and YYNGEE. CDR3 sequence reads: CASSLTSGDYNEQFF. CDR3 bases: TGTGCCAGCAGCTTGACTAGCGGGGATTACAATGAGCAGTTCTTC.

The rearrangement joins TRBV20-1 to TRBJ1-2; unclear D gene. From germline, CDR1 is DFQATT and CDR2 SNEGSKA (reference sequence). The CDR3 runs 13 residues. Trimming shortened V by 1 base and J by 1 base, and 7 bases separated the two germline ends. This chain's CDR3 is CSARGPINYGYTF. DNA of the CDR3: TGCAGTGCTAGAGGGCCTATTAACTATGGCTACACCTTC.

This clonotype was seen only a few times. The chain employs TRBV20-1 and TRBJ2-5; D possibly corresponds to TRBD2 (6 bases). The ends were cut back, 3 bases at V and 4 bases at J, with 15 bases in the middle. This CDR3 comprises 14 residues. Germline loops: CDR1 DFQATT, CDR2 SNEGSKA (reference sequence). As DNA, the CDR3 is TGCAGTGCTAGGGACCGCTTGGGGGGAGAGACCCAGTACTTC. This translates into CSARDRLGGETQYF.

This clonotype has more than one count but fewer than ten. The V gene is TRBV18, the J gene TRBJ2-7, with 7 nucleotides matching TRBD1. The ends lost 1 base at V and 2 bases at J; junction bases unmatched: 5. The CDR3 consists of 15 residues. Germline CDR1 and CDR2: KGHSH and LQKENI. CDR3 bases: TGTGCCAGCTCACCACTAATTCAGGGGGCCTACGAGCAGTACTTC. As protein: CASSPLIQGAYEQYF. The full variable domain, completed using reference TRBV18 and TRBJ2-7, is NAGVMQNPRHLVRRRGQEARLRCSPMKGHSHVYWYRQLPEEGLKFMVYLQKENIIDESGMPKERFSAEFPKEGPSILRIQQVVRGDSAAYFCASSPLIQGAYEQYFGPGTRLTVT.

The gene calls are TRBV29-1 and TRBJ2-4; no definite D call. CDR3 length: 16 amino acids. Trimming pared 0 bases from V and 6 bases from J, leaving 18 bases between. The V gene's germline CDR1 is SQVTM and CDR2 ANQGSEA. CDR3 DNA: TGCAGCGTTGAAGATCTTCGACTTGTGGTGGGAAACATTCAGTACTTC. It specifies CSVEDLRLVVGNIQYF.

This clonotype was detected many times. This sequence joins TRBV11-2 and TRBJ2-7; 8 bases align to TRBD1. There are 14 residues in the CDR3. Germline lookup yields CDR1 SGHAT and CDR2 FQNNGV. The V gene end was trimmed by 10 bases and the J gene end by 0 bases; junction bases not matched to a gene: 8. The CDR3 spells CATSTGTGSYEQYF. In nucleotides, the CDR3 is TGTGCCACGTCAACCGGGACAGGCTCCTACGAGCAGTACTTC.

The J gene is TRBJ1-6, the V gene TRBV20-1; a possible D gene is TRBD1 (5 bases). The germline V and J ends were trimmed by 2 bases and 7 bases, with 18 bases remaining between them. CDR3 length: 16 residues. Germline CDR1 and CDR2: DFQATT and SNEGSKA (reference sequence). Here the CDR3 reads CSARLPSGQGNSPLHF. CDR3 sequence (DNA): TGCAGTGCTAGACTACCCTCCGGGCAGGGAAATTCACCCCTCCACTTT.

This clonotype was recorded many times. The chain's CDR3 is CASSSRVLQPQHF. For the CDR3, the DNA is TGTGCCAGTAGTTCCAGGGTCCTGCAGCCCCAGCATTTT. The J gene is TRBJ1-5, the V gene TRBV19; D might be TRBD1 (5 bases). V shed 5 bases and J shed 7 bases, with 12 bases lying between them. The germline V gene encodes CDR1 LNHDA and CDR2 SQIVND (reference sequence). The CDR3 has 13 amino acids.

This clonotype was recorded many times. This sequence joins TRBV18 and TRBJ2-7, with D possibly TRBD1 on 6 matching bases. Trimming stripped 3 bases from V and 7 bases from J, with 16 bases between. The CDR3 is 14 residues long. The germline V gene encodes CDR1 KGHSH and CDR2 LQKENI. Written as DNA, the CDR3 is TGTGCCAGCTCACCCCAGGGGTCAATTTGGGAGCAGTACTTC. As protein: CASSPQGSIWEQYF.

This clonotype was seen at least ten times. This chain joins TRBV12-3 or TRBV12-4 and TRBJ2-7; the match to TRBD1 covers 9 bases. This CDR3 is built from 14 residues. V lost 6 bases, J lost 7 bases, and 10 bases stayed unmatched. The CDR3 nucleotides are TGTGCCAGCAGAATGGGACAGGGTAGTTTGGAGCAGTACTTC. It codes for CASRMGQGSLEQYF.

Ten or more counts support this clonotype. The CDR3 loop is CASSLGGPQFF. Written as DNA, the CDR3 is TGTGCCAGCAGCTTAGGCGGGCCGCAGTTCTTC. The chain carries TRBV11-2 and TRBJ2-1; TRBD2 is a possible D gene (5 bases). The V end was cut by 1 base, the J end by 12 bases, with 7 bases between. CDR1 is SGHAT and CDR2 is FQNNGV in the germline V gene. The CDR3 totals 11 residues. The whole variable domain, remainder taken from reference TRBV11-2 and TRBJ2-1, is EAGVAQSPRYKIIEKRQSVAFWCNPISGHATLYWYQQILGQGPKLLIQFQNNGVVDDSQLPKDRFSAERLKGVDSTLKIQPAKLEDSAVYLCASSLGGPQFFGPGTRLTVL.